This T cell receptor (beta chain) is drawn from a study of T cell responses to AZD1222 COVID-19 vaccine. The data were produced by immunoSEQ multiplex PCR, yet TCRdb's version contains in-frame clones alone and is incomplete. The table shows more than 95,000 clones, with about 89% occurring only once. Concerning this clone itself: The antigen remains unidentified.

CDR3 length equals 13 residues. The germline gives CDR1 SGHDT, CDR2 YYEEEE. With 2 bases removed from V and 4 bases from J, the gap between germline ends came to 4 bases. Study-wide results and caveats: Possibly, clonal diversity was underestimated; donors were largely white British and included more females. Close to half of all spike-specific TCRs reportedly target regions of the variants that are unmutated. Only after the peak T cell response were repertoires sampled. Along spike, vaccine-associated CD4 TCRs were found throughout, with dominance at 160-218 and 743-854.

The rearrangement uses TRBV5-6 and TRBJ2-6; D uncertain. Sequenced material: peripheral blood, taken on day 0 of AZD1222 vaccination. The TCR comes from an adult in good health. In DNA form, the CDR3 reads TGTGCCAGCAGCTTTGGAGGGGCCAACGTCCTGACTTTC. It specifies CASSFGGANVLTF.